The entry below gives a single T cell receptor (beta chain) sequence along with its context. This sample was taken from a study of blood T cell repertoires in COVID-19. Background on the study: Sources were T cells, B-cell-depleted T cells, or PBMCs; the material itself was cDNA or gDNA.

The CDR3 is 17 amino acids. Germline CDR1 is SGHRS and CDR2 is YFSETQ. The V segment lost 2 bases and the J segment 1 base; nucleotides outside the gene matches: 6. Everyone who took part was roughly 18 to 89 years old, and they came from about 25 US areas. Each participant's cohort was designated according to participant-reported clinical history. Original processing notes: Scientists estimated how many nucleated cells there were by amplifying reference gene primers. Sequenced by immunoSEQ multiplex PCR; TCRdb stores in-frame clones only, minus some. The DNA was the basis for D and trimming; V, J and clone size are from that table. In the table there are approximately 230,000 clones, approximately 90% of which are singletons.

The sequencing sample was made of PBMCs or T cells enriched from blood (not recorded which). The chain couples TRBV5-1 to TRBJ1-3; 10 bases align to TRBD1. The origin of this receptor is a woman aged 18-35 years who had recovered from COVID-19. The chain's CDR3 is CASSLPGQGSSGNTIYF. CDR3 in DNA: TGCGCCAGCAGCTTACCGGGACAGGGGAGTTCTGGAAACACCATATATTTT. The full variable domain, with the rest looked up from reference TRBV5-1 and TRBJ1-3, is KAGVTQTPRYLIKTRGQQVTLSCSPISGHRSVSWYQQTPGQGLQFLFEYFSETQRNKGNFPGRFSGRQFSNSRSEMNVSTLELGDSALYLCASSLPGQGSSGNTIYFGEGSWLTVV.